This entry features one T cell receptor (beta chain) sequence. These data come from a study of control samples from healthy donors and cancer patients. V shed 8 bases and J 9 bases; nucleotides not matched to a gene: 10. In germline, CDR1 is SGDLS, CDR2 YYNGEE. This CDR3 region has 12 residues. Sequenced by immunoSEQ multiplex PCR; TCRdb stores in-frame clones only, minus some. The sample includes about 120,000 clones, around 88% of them seen just once. The V and J genes are TRBV9 and TRBJ2-5; TRBD1 aligns across 7 bases. The receptor was derived from a man aged 35-49 years in good health. Sequencing input: blood. Written as DNA, the CDR3 is TGTGCCAGTGGGGACAGCACAGGGGCCCAGTACTTC. Encoded protein: CASGDSTGAQYF.